Listed below are T cell receptor beta chains from one sample, sequenced in a study of T cells in Graves' hyperthyroidism and ophthalmopathy. MiXCR was run by TCRdb on the multiplex PCR reads, yielding one entry per CDR3 protein. The table includes about 210,000 distinct CDR3 sequences, 15% to 20% detected once. The specimen was blood. These receptors all stem from a man aged 50 or older with Graves' hyperthyroidism. Each CDR3 is given with its conserved first and last residue. Fields, in order: D gene, V gene, CDR3 length, clone size, J gene, CDR3 DNA, CDR3 protein. The D gene is left open where the match is weak. Rows may omit the clone size; those that give it use once, few, many or a size class.

d_gene: TRBD2
v_gene: TRBV20-1
len: 13
abundance: -
j_gene: TRBJ2-7
CDR3nt: TGCAGTGTTACGGGACTAGCATTCTACGAGCAGTACTTC
CDR3aa: CSVTGLAFYEQYF

d_gene: TRBD2
v_gene: TRBV7-9
len: 17
abundance: many
j_gene: TRBJ2-1
CDR3nt: TGTGCCAGCAGCTCTGGTTGGCTAGCGGGAGCAGGCGGTGAGCAGTTCTTC
CDR3aa: CASSSGWLAGAGGEQFF

d_gene: TRBD2
v_gene: TRBV4-1
len: 18
abundance: few
j_gene: TRBJ2-1
CDR3nt: TGCGCCAGCAGCCAACGGGGGCGAGCGGGAGGGCTGGACAATGAGCAGTTCTTC
CDR3aa: CASSQRGRAGGLDNEQFF

d_gene: -
v_gene: TRBV12-3/TRBV12-4
len: 14
abundance: many
j_gene: TRBJ2-3
CDR3nt: TGTGCCAGCAGTCAACTAGTCAGCATGGATACGCAGTATTTT
CDR3aa: CASSQLVSMDTQYF

d_gene: TRBD2
v_gene: TRBV20-1
len: 14
abundance: -
j_gene: TRBJ2-7
CDR3nt: TGCAGTGCCACCGGGACTAGCGGGGGTGTTGAGCAGTACTTC
CDR3aa: CSATGTSGGVEQYF

d_gene: -
v_gene: TRBV7-2
len: 13
abundance: many
j_gene: TRBJ2-1
CDR3nt: TGTGCCAGCAGCTCAGGACGCCACAATGAGCAGTTCTTC
CDR3aa: CASSSGRHNEQFF

d_gene: -
v_gene: TRBV12-5
len: 14
abundance: many
j_gene: TRBJ1-1
CDR3nt: TGTGCTAGTGGTTTGGTATCGGCGGGAACTGAAGCTTTCTTT
CDR3aa: CASGLVSAGTEAFF

d_gene: -
v_gene: TRBV2
len: 13
abundance: few
j_gene: TRBJ2-1
CDR3nt: TGTGCCAGCAGTGGGAAGGGGTACAATGAGCAGTTCTTC
CDR3aa: CASSGKGYNEQFF

d_gene: -
v_gene: TRBV20-1
len: 14
abundance: many
j_gene: TRBJ2-7
CDR3nt: TGCAGTGCTAGGACGACACGTTCCAACTACGAGCAGTACTTC
CDR3aa: CSARTTRSNYEQYF

d_gene: TRBD2
v_gene: TRBV19
len: 15
abundance: -
j_gene: TRBJ2-7
CDR3nt: TGTGCCAGTAGTATCGGGCTAGCGGGAGCCTACGAGCAGTACTTC
CDR3aa: CASSIGLAGAYEQYF

d_gene: TRBD2
v_gene: TRBV11-2
len: 15
abundance: -
j_gene: TRBJ2-2
CDR3nt: TGTGCCAGCAGCTTATCTGGCGGGAGAGGCGGGGAGCTGTTTTTT
CDR3aa: CASSLSGGRGGELFF

d_gene: TRBD2
v_gene: TRBV3-1
len: 15
abundance: many
j_gene: TRBJ2-7
CDR3nt: TGTGCCAGCAGCCCGGGACTAGCGGGAGTCCACGAGCAGTACTTC
CDR3aa: CASSPGLAGVHEQYF

d_gene: -
v_gene: TRBV6-1
len: 16
abundance: -
j_gene: TRBJ1-5
CDR3nt: TGTGCCAGCAATAGTGCCAGGGGTTTGGGCAATCAGCCCCAGCATTTT
CDR3aa: CASNSARGLGNQPQHF

d_gene: TRBD1
v_gene: TRBV7-9
len: 13
abundance: -
j_gene: TRBJ2-5
CDR3nt: TGTGCCAGCAGACGGACAGGGAAGGAGACCCAGTACTTC
CDR3aa: CASRRTGKETQYF

d_gene: TRBD1
v_gene: TRBV20-1
len: 16
abundance: many
j_gene: TRBJ1-6
CDR3nt: TGCAGTGCTAGGCTGGACAGGGGAAGAGGAAATTCACCCCTCCACTTT
CDR3aa: CSARLDRGRGNSPLHF

d_gene: TRBD1
v_gene: TRBV7-9
len: 16
abundance: -
j_gene: TRBJ2-3
CDR3nt: TGTGCCAGCAGCCGTATGACAGGGGAACCCACAGATACGCAGTATTTT
CDR3aa: CASSRMTGEPTDTQYF

d_gene: TRBD2
v_gene: TRBV7-2
len: 15
abundance: -
j_gene: TRBJ2-3
CDR3nt: TGTGCCAGCAGCTATTGGACTAGCGGGGGAGATACGCAGTATTTT
CDR3aa: CASSYWTSGGDTQYF

d_gene: TRBD2
v_gene: TRBV7-8
len: 17
abundance: many
j_gene: TRBJ2-1
CDR3nt: TGTGCCAGCAGCCCGCGACGGACTAGCGGGATGACGAATGAGCAGTTCTTC
CDR3aa: CASSPRRTSGMTNEQFF

d_gene: -
v_gene: TRBV18
len: 13
abundance: -
j_gene: TRBJ2-1
CDR3nt: TGTGCCAGCTCACCGAGGCAGGCTTATGAGCAGTTCTTC
CDR3aa: CASSPRQAYEQFF

d_gene: -
v_gene: TRBV5-8
len: 15
abundance: -
j_gene: TRBJ1-3
CDR3nt: TGTGCCAGCAGCTTGGGGACAGCGGCTGGAAACACCATATATTTT
CDR3aa: CASSLGTAAGNTIYF

d_gene: -
v_gene: TRBV29-1
len: 14
abundance: few
j_gene: TRBJ2-6
CDR3nt: TGCAGCGTGGGGGCCTTCTCTGGGGCCAACGTCCTGACTTTC
CDR3aa: CSVGAFSGANVLTF

d_gene: TRBD2
v_gene: TRBV6-1
len: 15
abundance: many
j_gene: TRBJ2-4
CDR3nt: TGTGCCAGCAGGACTAGCGGGGGAGCCAAAAACATTCAGTACTTC
CDR3aa: CASRTSGGAKNIQYF

d_gene: -
v_gene: TRBV10-3
len: 13
abundance: few
j_gene: TRBJ2-1
CDR3nt: TGTGCCATCAGTGAGTCGTCGGGAGATGAGCAGTTCTTC
CDR3aa: CAISESSGDEQFF

d_gene: TRBD1
v_gene: TRBV24-1
len: 17
abundance: many
j_gene: TRBJ2-1
CDR3nt: TGTGCCACCAGTGATTTACCGGGACAGGGAAAATACAATGAGCAGTTCTTC
CDR3aa: CATSDLPGQGKYNEQFF

d_gene: TRBD2
v_gene: TRBV12-3/TRBV12-4
len: 14
abundance: many
j_gene: TRBJ2-7
CDR3nt: TGTGCCAGCAGTTTGGCGGGAGATTCCCACGAGCAGTACTTC
CDR3aa: CASSLAGDSHEQYF

d_gene: -
v_gene: TRBV7-2
len: 14
abundance: many
j_gene: TRBJ2-5
CDR3nt: TGTGCCAGCAGCTTGTTTGGACCCCAAGAGACCCAGTACTTC
CDR3aa: CASSLFGPQETQYF

d_gene: TRBD1
v_gene: TRBV6-1
len: 15
abundance: many
j_gene: TRBJ1-1
CDR3nt: TGTGCCAGCAGTGAAGCCGCTACAGGGGGTACTGAAGCTTTCTTT
CDR3aa: CASSEAATGGTEAFF

d_gene: TRBD1
v_gene: TRBV13
len: 12
abundance: -
j_gene: TRBJ1-2
CDR3nt: TGTGCCAGCAGCTCAGGGGGTTGGGGCTACACCTTC
CDR3aa: CASSSGGWGYTF

d_gene: -
v_gene: TRBV20-1
len: 15
abundance: -
j_gene: TRBJ2-7
CDR3nt: TGCAGTGCTAGATCGGGACCCTTGAGCTCCTACGAGCAGTACTTC
CDR3aa: CSARSGPLSSYEQYF

d_gene: TRBD2
v_gene: TRBV29-1
len: 16
abundance: many
j_gene: TRBJ2-5
CDR3nt: TGCAGCGTAGCGCGGGGACTAGCGGGAGGAGGGGAGACCCAGTACTTC
CDR3aa: CSVARGLAGGGETQYF

d_gene: -
v_gene: TRBV2
len: 15
abundance: -
j_gene: TRBJ1-5
CDR3nt: TGTGCCAGCAGTGTAGGGGACACTTTATATCAGCCCCAGCATTTT
CDR3aa: CASSVGDTLYQPQHF

d_gene: -
v_gene: TRBV20-1
len: 16
abundance: many
j_gene: TRBJ2-5
CDR3nt: TGCAGTGCTAGAGTGGGGGGGCGACAGGTTGGGGAGACCCAGTACTTC
CDR3aa: CSARVGGRQVGETQYF

d_gene: TRBD2
v_gene: TRBV15
len: 16
abundance: once
j_gene: TRBJ2-7
CDR3nt: TGTGCCACCAGCAGTCGGAGCGGGACCTTTCCCTACGAGCAGTACTTC
CDR3aa: CATSSRSGTFPYEQYF

d_gene: -
v_gene: TRBV7-9
len: 12
abundance: few
j_gene: TRBJ2-7
CDR3nt: TGTGCCAGCAGCTCCCCCAGGGGGGGGCAGTACTTC
CDR3aa: CASSSPRGGQYF

d_gene: -
v_gene: TRBV2
len: 15
abundance: many
j_gene: TRBJ2-7
CDR3nt: TGTGCCAGCAGCCGTGGGCAGACAACCTCCTACGAGCAGTACTTC
CDR3aa: CASSRGQTTSYEQYF

d_gene: -
v_gene: TRBV5-5
len: 14
abundance: -
j_gene: TRBJ1-2
CDR3nt: TGTGCCAGCAGCTTGAATAGGGCTAGGGCTGGCTACACCTTC
CDR3aa: CASSLNRARAGYTF

d_gene: -
v_gene: TRBV7-3
len: 15
abundance: -
j_gene: TRBJ2-6
CDR3nt: TGTGCCAGCAGCCCGACAGCCTCTGGGGCCAACGTCCTGACTTTC
CDR3aa: CASSPTASGANVLTF

d_gene: TRBD1
v_gene: TRBV10-3
len: 15
abundance: many
j_gene: TRBJ2-3
CDR3nt: TGTGCCATCAGTGACGACAGGGTGGGTACAGATACGCAGTATTTT
CDR3aa: CAISDDRVGTDTQYF

d_gene: -
v_gene: TRBV18
len: 14
abundance: many
j_gene: TRBJ2-1
CDR3nt: TGTGCCAGCTCACCCGGACAGAATTACAATGAGCAGTTCTTC
CDR3aa: CASSPGQNYNEQFF

d_gene: -
v_gene: TRBV5-1
len: 13
abundance: few
j_gene: TRBJ1-4
CDR3nt: TGCGCCAGCAGCTTACAGGAGAATGAAAAACTGTTTTTT
CDR3aa: CASSLQENEKLFF

d_gene: TRBD2
v_gene: TRBV2
len: 14
abundance: many
j_gene: TRBJ2-1
CDR3nt: TGTGCCAGCAGGACGAAACTAGCGGACAATGAGCAGTTCTTC
CDR3aa: CASRTKLADNEQFF

d_gene: -
v_gene: TRBV3-1
len: 16
abundance: -
j_gene: TRBJ2-3
CDR3nt: TGTGCCAGCAGCCAAGTCCTAGCGCCTAGCACAGATACGCAGTATTTT
CDR3aa: CASSQVLAPSTDTQYF